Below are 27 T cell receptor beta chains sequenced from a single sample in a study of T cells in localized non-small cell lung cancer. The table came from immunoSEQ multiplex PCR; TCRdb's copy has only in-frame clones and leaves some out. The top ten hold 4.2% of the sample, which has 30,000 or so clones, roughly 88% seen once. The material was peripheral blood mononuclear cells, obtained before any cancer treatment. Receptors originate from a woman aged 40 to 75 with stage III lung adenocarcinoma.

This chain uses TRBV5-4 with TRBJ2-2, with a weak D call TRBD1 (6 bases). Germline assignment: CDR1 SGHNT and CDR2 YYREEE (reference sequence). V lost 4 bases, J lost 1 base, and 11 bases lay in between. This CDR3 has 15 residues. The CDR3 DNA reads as TGTGCCAGCAGCCACCCGGACAGGAACACCGGGGAGCTGTTTTTT. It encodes CASSHPDRNTGELFF.

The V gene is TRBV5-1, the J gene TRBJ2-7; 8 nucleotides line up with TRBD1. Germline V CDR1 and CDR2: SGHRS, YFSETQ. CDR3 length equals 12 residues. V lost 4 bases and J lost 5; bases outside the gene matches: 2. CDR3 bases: TGCGCCAGCAGCGCGACAGGGGACGAGCAGTACTTC. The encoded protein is CASSATGDEQYF.

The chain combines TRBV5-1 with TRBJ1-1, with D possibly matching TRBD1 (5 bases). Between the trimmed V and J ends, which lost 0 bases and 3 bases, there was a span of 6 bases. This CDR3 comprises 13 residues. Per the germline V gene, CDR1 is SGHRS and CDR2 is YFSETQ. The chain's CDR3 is CASSLVGDTEAFF. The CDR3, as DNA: TGCGCCAGCAGCTTGGTGGGGGACACTGAAGCTTTCTTT.

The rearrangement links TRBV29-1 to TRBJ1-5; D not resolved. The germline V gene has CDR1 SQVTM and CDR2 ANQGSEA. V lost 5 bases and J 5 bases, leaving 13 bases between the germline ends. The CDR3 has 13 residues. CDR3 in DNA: TGCAGCGTTAAAACCGGGGTCGATCAGCCCCAGCATTTT. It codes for CSVKTGVDQPQHF.

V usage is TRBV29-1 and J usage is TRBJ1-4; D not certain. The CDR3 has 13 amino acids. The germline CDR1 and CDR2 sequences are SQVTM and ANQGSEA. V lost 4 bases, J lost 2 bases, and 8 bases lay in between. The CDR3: CSVAGSTNEKLFF. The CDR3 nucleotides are TGCAGCGTTGCGGGGAGCACTAATGAAAAACTGTTTTTT.

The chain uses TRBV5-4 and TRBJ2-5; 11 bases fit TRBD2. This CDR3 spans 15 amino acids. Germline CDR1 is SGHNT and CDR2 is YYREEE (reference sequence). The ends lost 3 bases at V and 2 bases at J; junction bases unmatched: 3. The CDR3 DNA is TGTGCCAGCAGCTCCCGACTAGCGGGACAAGAGACCCAGTACTTC. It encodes CASSSRLAGQETQYF.

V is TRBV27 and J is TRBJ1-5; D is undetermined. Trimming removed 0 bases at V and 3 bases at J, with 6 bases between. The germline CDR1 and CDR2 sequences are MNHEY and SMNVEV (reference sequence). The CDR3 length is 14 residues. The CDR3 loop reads CASSLSGINQPQHF. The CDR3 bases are TGTGCCAGCAGTTTATCAGGGATCAATCAGCCCCAGCATTTT.

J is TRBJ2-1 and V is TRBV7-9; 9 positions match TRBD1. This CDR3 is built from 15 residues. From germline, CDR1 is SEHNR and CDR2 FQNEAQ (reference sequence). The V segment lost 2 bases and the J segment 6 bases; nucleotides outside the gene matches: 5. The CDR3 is CASSLPRTGANEQFF. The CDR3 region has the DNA TGTGCCAGCAGCTTACCCAGGACAGGGGCCAATGAGCAGTTCTTC.

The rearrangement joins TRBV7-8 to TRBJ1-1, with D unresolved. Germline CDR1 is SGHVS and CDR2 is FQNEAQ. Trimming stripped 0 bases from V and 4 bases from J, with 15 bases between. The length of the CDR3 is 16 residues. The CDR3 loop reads CASSLAGTRVGTEAFF. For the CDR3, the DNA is TGTGCCAGCAGCTTAGCGGGTACCCGTGTGGGCACTGAAGCTTTCTTT.

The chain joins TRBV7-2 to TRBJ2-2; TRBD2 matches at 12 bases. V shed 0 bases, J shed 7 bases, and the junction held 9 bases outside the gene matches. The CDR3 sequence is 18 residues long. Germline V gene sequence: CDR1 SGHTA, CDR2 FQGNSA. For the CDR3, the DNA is TGTGCCAGCAGCTTAGCGGCTAGCGGGGGGGCGAATGGCGGGGAGCTGTTTTTT. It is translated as CASSLAASGGANGGELFF.

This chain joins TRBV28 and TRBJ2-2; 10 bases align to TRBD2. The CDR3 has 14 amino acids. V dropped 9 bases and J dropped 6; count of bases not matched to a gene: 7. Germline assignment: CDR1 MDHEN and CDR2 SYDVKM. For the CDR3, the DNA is TGTGCCAGTCTAGCGGGAGATGGGTCCGGGGAGCTGTTTTTT. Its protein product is CASLAGDGSGELFF.

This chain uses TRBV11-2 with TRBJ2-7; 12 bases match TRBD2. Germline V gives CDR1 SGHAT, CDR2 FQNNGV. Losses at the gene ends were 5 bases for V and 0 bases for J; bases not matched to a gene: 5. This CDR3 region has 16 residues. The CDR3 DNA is TGTGCCAGCAGCCCTAGACTAGCGGGGGCCTCCTACGAGCAGTACTTC. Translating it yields CASSPRLAGASYEQYF.

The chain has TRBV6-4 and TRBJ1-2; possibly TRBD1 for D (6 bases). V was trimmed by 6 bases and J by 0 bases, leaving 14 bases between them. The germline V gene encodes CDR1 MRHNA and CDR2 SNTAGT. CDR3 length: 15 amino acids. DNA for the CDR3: TGTGCCAGCAGCGTAAACGCAGGGGCTAACTATGGCTACACCTTC. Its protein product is CASSVNAGANYGYTF.

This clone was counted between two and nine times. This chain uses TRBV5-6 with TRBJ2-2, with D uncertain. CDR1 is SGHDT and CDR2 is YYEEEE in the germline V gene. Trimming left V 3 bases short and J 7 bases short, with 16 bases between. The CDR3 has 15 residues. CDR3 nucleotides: TGTGCCAGCAGCTCCTTATTACAGAAGGGCGGGGAGCTGTTTTTT. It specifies CASSSLLQKGGELFF.

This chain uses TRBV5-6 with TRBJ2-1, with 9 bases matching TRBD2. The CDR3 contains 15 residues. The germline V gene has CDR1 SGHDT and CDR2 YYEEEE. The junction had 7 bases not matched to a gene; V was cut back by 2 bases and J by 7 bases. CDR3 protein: CASSFGTSRENEQFF. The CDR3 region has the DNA TGTGCCAGCAGCTTCGGGACTAGCAGGGAGAATGAGCAGTTCTTC. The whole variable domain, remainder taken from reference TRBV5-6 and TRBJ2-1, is DAGVTQSPTHLIKTRGQQVTLRCSPKSGHDTVSWYQQALGQGPQFIFQYYEEEERQRGNFPDRFSGHQFPNYSSELNVNALLLGDSALYLCASSFGTSRENEQFFGPGTRLTVL.

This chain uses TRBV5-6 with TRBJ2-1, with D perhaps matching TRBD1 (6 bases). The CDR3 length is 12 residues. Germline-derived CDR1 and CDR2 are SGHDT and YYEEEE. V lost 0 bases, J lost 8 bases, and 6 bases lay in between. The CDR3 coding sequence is TGTGCCAGCAGCTTGGACAGGGATGAGCAGTTCTTC. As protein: CASSLDRDEQFF.

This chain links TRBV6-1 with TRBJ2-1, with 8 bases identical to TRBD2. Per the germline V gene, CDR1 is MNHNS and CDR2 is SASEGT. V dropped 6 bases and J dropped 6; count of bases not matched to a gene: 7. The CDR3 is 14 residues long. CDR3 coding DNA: TGTGCCAGCAGATCGGGACTAGGTCGCAATGAGCAGTTCTTC. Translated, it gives CASRSGLGRNEQFF.

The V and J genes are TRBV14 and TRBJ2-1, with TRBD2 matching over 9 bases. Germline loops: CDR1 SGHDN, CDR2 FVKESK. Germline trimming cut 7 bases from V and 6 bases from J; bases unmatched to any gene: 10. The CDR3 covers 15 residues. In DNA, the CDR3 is TGTGCCAGCACCCAGGACTGGCGGGAGGGCAATGAGCAGTTCTTC. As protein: CASTQDWREGNEQFF.

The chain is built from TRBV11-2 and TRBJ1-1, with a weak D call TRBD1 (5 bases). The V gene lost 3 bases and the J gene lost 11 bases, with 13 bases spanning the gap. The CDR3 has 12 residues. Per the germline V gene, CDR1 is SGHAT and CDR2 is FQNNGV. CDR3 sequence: CASSFIGGAAFF. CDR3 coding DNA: TGTGCCAGCAGCTTTATCGGCGGGGCCGCTTTCTTT.

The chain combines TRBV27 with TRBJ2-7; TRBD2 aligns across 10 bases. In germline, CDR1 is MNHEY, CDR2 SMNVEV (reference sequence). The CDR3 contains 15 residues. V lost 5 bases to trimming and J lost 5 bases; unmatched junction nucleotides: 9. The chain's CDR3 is CASSKREGRFHEQYF. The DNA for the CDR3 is TGTGCCAGCAGTAAGCGGGAGGGCCGATTCCACGAGCAGTACTTC.

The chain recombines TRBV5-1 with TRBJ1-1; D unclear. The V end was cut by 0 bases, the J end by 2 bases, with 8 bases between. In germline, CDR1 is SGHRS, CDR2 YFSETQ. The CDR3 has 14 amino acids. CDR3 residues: CASSLVSSNTEAFF. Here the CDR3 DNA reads TGCGCCAGCAGCTTGGTCTCTTCCAACACTGAAGCTTTCTTT.

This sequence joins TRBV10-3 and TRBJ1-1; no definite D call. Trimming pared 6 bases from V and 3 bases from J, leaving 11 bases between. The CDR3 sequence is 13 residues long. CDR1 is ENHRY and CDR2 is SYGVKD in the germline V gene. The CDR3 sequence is CAISSRADTEAFF. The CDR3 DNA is TGTGCCATCAGCTCCCGTGCCGACACTGAAGCTTTCTTT.

DNA of the CDR3: TGTGCCAGCAGAAGGGGGACTAGCGGAAACAATGAGCAGTTCTTC. This gives the protein CASRRGTSGNNEQFF. The chain carries TRBV2 and TRBJ2-1, with TRBD2 matching 11 bases. The V segment lost 6 bases and the J segment 5 bases; nucleotides outside the gene matches: 6. CDR3 length: 15 amino acids. Germline CDR1 and CDR2: SNHLY and FYNNEI.

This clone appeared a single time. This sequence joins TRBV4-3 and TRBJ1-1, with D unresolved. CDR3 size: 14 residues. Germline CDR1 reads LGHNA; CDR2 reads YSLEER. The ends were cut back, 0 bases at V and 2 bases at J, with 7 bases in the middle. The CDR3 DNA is TGCGCCAGCAGCCAAGATAGGGTAAACACTGAAGCTTTCTTT. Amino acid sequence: CASSQDRVNTEAFF.

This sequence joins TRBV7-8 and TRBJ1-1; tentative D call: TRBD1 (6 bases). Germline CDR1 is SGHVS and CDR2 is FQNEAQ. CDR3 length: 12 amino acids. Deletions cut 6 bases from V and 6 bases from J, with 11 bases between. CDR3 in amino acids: CASSPGGSEAFF. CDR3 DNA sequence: TGTGCCAGCAGTCCCGGGGGCTCTGAAGCTTTCTTT.

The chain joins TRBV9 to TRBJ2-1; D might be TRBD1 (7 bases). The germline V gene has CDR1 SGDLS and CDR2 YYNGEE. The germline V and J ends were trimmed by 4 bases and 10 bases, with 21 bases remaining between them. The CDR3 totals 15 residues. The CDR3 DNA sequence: TGTGCCAGCAGCCCCCAGGGGGGTGCCTCTTCCGAGCAGTTCTTC. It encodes CASSPQGGASSEQFF.

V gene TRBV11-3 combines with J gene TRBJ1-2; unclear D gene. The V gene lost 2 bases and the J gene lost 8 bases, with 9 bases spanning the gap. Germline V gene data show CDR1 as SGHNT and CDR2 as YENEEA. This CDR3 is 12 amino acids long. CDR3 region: CASSLYVVGYTF. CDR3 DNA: TGTGCCAGCAGCTTATATGTTGTCGGCTACACCTTC.